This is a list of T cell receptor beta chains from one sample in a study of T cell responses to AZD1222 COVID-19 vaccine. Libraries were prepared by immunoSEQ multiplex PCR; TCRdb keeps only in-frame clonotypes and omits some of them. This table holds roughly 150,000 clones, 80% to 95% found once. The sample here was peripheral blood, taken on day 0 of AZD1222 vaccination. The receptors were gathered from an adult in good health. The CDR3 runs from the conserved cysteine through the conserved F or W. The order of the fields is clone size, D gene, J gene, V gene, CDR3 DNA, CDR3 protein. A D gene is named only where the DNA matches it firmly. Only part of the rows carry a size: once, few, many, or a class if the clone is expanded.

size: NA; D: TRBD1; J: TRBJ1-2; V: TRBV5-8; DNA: TGTGCCAGCAGCTCCCGACAGGGGGCGAGAGGCTACACCTTC; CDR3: CASSSRQGARGYTF
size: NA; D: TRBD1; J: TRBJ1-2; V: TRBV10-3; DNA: TGTGCCATCAGTGTGACAGGGGCAGGCTATGGCTACACCTTC; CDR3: CAISVTGAGYGYTF
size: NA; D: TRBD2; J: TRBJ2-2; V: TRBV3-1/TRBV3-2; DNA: TGTGCCAGCAGCCAAGCGGGAGGGGGCGGGGAGCTGTTTTTT; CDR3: CASSQAGGGGELFF
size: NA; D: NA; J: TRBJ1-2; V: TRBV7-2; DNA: TGTGCCAGCAGCTTAGACAGGACAAATGGCTACACCTTC; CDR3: CASSLDRTNGYTF
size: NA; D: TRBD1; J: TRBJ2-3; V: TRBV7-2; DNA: TGTGCCAGCGGCGGACAGGGTCGGATGGGCACAGATACGCAGTATTTT; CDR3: CASGGQGRMGTDTQYF
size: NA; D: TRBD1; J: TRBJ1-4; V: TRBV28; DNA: TGTGCCAGCAGTTTACAGGGACAGGGCTCTAATGAAAAACTGTTTTTT; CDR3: CASSLQGQGSNEKLFF
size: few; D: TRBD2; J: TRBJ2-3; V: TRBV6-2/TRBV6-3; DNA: TGTGCCAGCAGCCCCCGGACTAGGGGAATCGGAGGCACAGATACGCAGTATTTT; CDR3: CASSPRTRGIGGTDTQYF
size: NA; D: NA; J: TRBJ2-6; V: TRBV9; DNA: TGTGCCAGCAGCGTAGCCCTCAGGGGATCTGGGGCCAACGTCCTGACTTTC; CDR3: CASSVALRGSGANVLTF
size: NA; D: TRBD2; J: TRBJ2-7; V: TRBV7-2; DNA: TGTGCCAGCAGCTTGGGACTAGCGGGGGGAGGGGAGCAGTACTTC; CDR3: CASSLGLAGGGEQYF
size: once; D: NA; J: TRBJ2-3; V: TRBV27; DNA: TGTGCCAGCAGTTTGAGGTCTGGGGCCCGCCCCCGTCCGGCTCCCACAGATACGCAGTATTTT; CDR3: CASSLRSGARPRPAPTDTQYF
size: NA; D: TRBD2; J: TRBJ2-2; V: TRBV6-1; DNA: TGTGCCAGCAGTGTCCGACTAGCGGCCAACACCGGGGAGCTGTTTTTT; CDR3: CASSVRLAANTGELFF
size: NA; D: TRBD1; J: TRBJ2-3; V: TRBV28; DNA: TGTGCCAGCAGGGCACAGGGGGGAGGCACAGATACGCAGTATTTT; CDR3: CASRAQGGGTDTQYF
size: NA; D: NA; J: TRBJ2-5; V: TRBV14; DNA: TGTGCCAGCAGCCAGTCCCAAGAGACCCAGTACTTC; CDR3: CASSQSQETQYF
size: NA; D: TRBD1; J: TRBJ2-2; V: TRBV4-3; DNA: TGCGCCAGCAGCCAAGAGACAGGGGGAGCCGGGGAGCTGTTTTTT; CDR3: CASSQETGGAGELFF
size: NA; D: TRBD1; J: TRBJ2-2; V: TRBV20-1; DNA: TGCAGTGCTAGTCTACAGGGGAAAACCGGGGAGCTGTTTTTT; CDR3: CSASLQGKTGELFF
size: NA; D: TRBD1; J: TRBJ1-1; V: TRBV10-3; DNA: TGTGCCATCAGTGAGCGACAGGGGGCTGAAGCTTTCTTT; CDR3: CAISERQGAEAFF
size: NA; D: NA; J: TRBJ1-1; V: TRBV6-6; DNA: TGTGCCAGCAGTTATCGTTCCACTGAAGCTTTCTTT; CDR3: CASSYRSTEAFF
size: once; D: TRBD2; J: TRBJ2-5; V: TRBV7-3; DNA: TGTGCCAGCAGCTTCGGACTAGCGGGGGGCGAGACCCAGTACTTC; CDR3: CASSFGLAGGETQYF
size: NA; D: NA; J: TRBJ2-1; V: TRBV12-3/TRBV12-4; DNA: TGTGCCAGCAGTTTAGGGGTTGTGAATGAGCAGTTCTTC; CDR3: CASSLGVVNEQFF
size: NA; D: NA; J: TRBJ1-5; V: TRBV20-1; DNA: TGCAGTGCTAGTGACGGTCATAGCAATCAGCCCCAGCATTTT; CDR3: CSASDGHSNQPQHF
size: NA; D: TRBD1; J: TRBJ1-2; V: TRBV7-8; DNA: TGTGCCAGCAGCTTAGCGACAGGGGAAGGCGGCTACACCTTC; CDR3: CASSLATGEGGYTF
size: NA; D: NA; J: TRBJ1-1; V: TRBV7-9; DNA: TGTGCCAGCAGCTTGAGGGGGGTCGACACTGAAGCTTTCTTT; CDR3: CASSLRGVDTEAFF
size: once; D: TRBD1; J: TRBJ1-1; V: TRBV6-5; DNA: TGTGCCAGCAGTTACCGTACAGGGGGCACTGAAGCTTTCTTT; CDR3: CASSYRTGGTEAFF
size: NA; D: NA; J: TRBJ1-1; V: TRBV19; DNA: TGTGCCAGTAGTCAAAGACGGCCGCCGAACACTGAAGCTTTCTTT; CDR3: CASSQRRPPNTEAFF
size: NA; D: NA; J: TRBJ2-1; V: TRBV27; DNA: TGTGCCAGCAGTTTATTTGCAGATGTTACTAGTTCGCACAAAGGAAATGAGCAGTTCTTC; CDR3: CASSLFADVTSSHKGNEQFF
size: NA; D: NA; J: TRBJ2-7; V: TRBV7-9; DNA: TGTGCCAGCAGCTTAGCAGGGACTCGTAACTCCTACGAGCAGTACTTC; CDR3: CASSLAGTRNSYEQYF
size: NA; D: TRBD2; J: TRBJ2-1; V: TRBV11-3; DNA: TGTGCCAGCAGCTTAACCGGGGGGGCGGACAACGATGAGCAGTTCTTC; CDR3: CASSLTGGADNDEQFF
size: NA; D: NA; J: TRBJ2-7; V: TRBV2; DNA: TGTGCCAGCAGTGGGGGGGGCCTGGACGAGCAGTACTTC; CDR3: CASSGGGLDEQYF
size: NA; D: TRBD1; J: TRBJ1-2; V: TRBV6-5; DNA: TGTGCCAGCAGCCGGACAGGTGATGGCTACACCTTC; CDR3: CASSRTGDGYTF
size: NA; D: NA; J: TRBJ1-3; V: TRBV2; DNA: TGTGCCAGCAGTGCGCCTCAGAGAGGCTCTGGAAACACCATATATTTT; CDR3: CASSAPQRGSGNTIYF
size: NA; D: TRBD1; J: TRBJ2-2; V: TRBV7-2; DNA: TGTGCCAGCAGCTTATTAGCAGGGACAGCGAACACCGGGGAGCTGTTTTTT; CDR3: CASSLLAGTANTGELFF
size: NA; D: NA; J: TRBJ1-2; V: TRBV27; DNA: TGTGCCAGCAGTTCCCTGGGGCAGGGTTTAAACTATGGCTACACCTTC; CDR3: CASSSLGQGLNYGYTF
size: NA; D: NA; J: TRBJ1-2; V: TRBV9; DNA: TGTGCCAGCAGCGTATCTCCGGCCTTATATGGCTACACCTTC; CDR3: CASSVSPALYGYTF
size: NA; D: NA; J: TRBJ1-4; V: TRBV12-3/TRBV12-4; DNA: TGTGCCAGCGTGGCCGCAACTAATGAAAAACTGTTTTTT; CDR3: CASVAATNEKLFF
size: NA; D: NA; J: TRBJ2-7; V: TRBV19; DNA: TGTGCCAGTAAATCGGCGACAGCCTCCTACGAGCAGTACTTC; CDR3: CASKSATASYEQYF
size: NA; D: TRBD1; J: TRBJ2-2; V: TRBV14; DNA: TGTGCCAGCAGCCAAGGACAGGGTTTGGGCGGGGAGCTGTTTTTT; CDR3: CASSQGQGLGGELFF
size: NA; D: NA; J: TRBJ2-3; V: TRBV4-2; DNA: TGTGCCAGCAGCCAAGCCCCCAGCACAGATACGCAGTATTTT; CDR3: CASSQAPSTDTQYF
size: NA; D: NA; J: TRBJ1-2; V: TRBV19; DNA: TGTGCCAGTAGTATAGATCGAGGGTCCTATGGCTACACCTTC; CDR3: CASSIDRGSYGYTF
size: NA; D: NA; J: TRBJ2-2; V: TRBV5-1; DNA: TGCGCCAGCAGCCCCGGGACATTGAACACCGGGGAGCTGTTTTTT; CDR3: CASSPGTLNTGELFF
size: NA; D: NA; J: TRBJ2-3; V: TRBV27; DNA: TGTGCCAGCAGTTGGGCAGGGGTGGAAGATACGCAGTATTTT; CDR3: CASSWAGVEDTQYF
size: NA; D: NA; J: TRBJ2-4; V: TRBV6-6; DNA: TGTGCGTCCCTAGCCAAAAACATTCAGTACTTC; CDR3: CASLAKNIQYF
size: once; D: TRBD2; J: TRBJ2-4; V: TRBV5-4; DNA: TGTGCCAGCACCATAACACTCGGGGGGGCAGCCAAAAACATTCAGTACTTC; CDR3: CASTITLGGAAKNIQYF
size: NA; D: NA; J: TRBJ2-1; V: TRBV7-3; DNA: TGTGCCAGCAGCTTAAACCAGGAAGCGGAGCAGTTCTTC; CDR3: CASSLNQEAEQFF
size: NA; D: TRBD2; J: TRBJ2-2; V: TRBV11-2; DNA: TGTGCCAGCAGCTTAGTGGAAGGGGAGGGGACCGGGGAGCTGTTTTTT; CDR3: CASSLVEGEGTGELFF
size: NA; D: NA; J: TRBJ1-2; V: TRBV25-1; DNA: TGTGCCAGCAGTGAATTTGGGAGTTTGCCGCTATTAGGCTACACCTTC; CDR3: CASSEFGSLPLLGYTF
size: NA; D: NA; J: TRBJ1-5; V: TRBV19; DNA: TGTGCCAGTAGTATAGATTGGTGGAATCAGCCCCAGCATTTT; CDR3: CASSIDWWNQPQHF
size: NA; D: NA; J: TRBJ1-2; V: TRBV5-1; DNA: TGCGCCAGCACCTCCCGGCCGGGGGCCCGCTATGGCTACACCTTC; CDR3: CASTSRPGARYGYTF
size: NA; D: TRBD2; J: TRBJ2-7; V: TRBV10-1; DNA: TGCGCCAGCACTAGGCGGGGGGCTCCCTACGAGCAGTACTTC; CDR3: CASTRRGAPYEQYF
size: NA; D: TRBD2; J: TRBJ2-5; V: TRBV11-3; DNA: TGTGCCAGCAGCTTTAGCGGGGGCTACCAAGAGACCCAGTACTTC; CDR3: CASSFSGGYQETQYF
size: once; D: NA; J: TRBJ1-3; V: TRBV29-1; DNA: TGCAGCGCTGGGTTCGTGGGGGCTGGAAACACCATATATTTT; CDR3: CSAGFVGAGNTIYF
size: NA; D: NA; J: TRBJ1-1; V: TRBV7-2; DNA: TGTGCCAGCAGCCCCCCTAAACCCGGACAACTTGAAGCTTTCTTT; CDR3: CASSPPKPGQLEAFF
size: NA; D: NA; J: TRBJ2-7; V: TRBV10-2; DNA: TGCGCCAGCAGAGTTAAGGACGAGCAGTACTTC; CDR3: CASRVKDEQYF
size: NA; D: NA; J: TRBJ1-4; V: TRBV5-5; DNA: TGTGCCAGCAGCCCCGGGCAGGGCGGCGAAAAACTGTTTTTT; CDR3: CASSPGQGGEKLFF
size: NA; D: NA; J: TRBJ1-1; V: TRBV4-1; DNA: TGCGCCAGCAGCCAAGAGAGGGGGAGTACTGAAGCTTTCTTT; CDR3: CASSQERGSTEAFF
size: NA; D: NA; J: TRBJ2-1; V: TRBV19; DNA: TGTGCCAGTAGTATTTATAGCAATGAGCAGTTCTTC; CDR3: CASSIYSNEQFF
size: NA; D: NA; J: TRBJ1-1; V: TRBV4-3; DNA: TGCGCCAGCAGCCCGCACCGGGACACTGAAGCTTTCTTT; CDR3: CASSPHRDTEAFF
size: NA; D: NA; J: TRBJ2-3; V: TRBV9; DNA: TGTGCCAGCAGCGTAGCCCCTACAGATACGCAGTATTTT; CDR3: CASSVAPTDTQYF
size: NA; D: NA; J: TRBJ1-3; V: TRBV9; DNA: TGTGCCAGCAGCGTAGATGTGGGTGGAAACACCATATATTTT; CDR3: CASSVDVGGNTIYF
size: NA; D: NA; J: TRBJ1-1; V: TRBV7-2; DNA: TGTGCCAGCAGCTTCGGGGGGGCTGAAGCTTTCTTT; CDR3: CASSFGGAEAFF